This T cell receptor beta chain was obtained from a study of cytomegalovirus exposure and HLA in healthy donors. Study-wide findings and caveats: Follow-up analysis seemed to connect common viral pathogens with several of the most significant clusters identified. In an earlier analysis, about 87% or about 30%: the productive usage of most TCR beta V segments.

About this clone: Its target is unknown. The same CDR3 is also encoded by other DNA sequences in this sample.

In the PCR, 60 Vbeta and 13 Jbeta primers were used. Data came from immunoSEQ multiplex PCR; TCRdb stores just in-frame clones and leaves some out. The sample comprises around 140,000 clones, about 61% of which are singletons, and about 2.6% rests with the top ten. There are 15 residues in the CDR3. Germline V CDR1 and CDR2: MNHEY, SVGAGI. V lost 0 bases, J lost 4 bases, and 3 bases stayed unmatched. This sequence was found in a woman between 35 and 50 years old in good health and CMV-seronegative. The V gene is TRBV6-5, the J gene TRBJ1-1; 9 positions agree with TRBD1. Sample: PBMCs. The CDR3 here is CASSYSGQGFTEAFF. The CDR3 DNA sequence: TGTGCCAGCAGTTACTCGGGACAGGGTTTCACTGAAGCTTTCTTT.